This T cell receptor beta chain was identified during a study of T cells after yellow fever vaccination. Study outcomes and limitations: On re-exposure, the response was weaker but peaked faster, at day 5 versus 15.

The CDR3 runs 15 residues. CDR1 and CDR2 (germline): ENHRY, SYGVKD. V trimming: 5 bases; J trimming: 7 bases; junction bases outside the gene matches: 6. TCRdb ran MiXCR on the 5' RACE reads and lists one entry per CDR3 protein. The table has 230,000 or so distinct CDR3 sequences, over 3% seen once; the top ten hold around 20%. There are many counts of this clonotype. Its cognate antigen is unknown. The receptor's source is a man aged 18 to 29 who received the YFV17D yellow fever vaccine. The specimen was PBMCs, collected 15 days after the yellow fever booster vaccination. The gene calls are TRBV10-3 and TRBJ2-2, with TRBD1 identical over 11 bases. CDR3 region: CAISPRTGGGGELFF. The CDR3, as DNA: TGTGCCATCAGTCCCCGGACAGGGGGCGGCGGGGAGCTGTTTTTT.